These T cell receptor beta chains were read from a single sample in a study of cytomegalovirus exposure and HLA in healthy donors. Produced via immunoSEQ multiplex PCR; TCRdb's table is partial and in-frame only. The table includes 190,000 or so clones, around 79% detected once. The specimen was PBMCs. All receptors come from a girl aged 5 to 17 in good health and CMV-seropositive. CDR3s include the opening cysteine and the closing phenylalanine or tryptophan. The D gene is left open where the match is weak. Size tells how often a clone was seen (once, few, many) or the class of an expanded clone, and some rows leave it out.

D gene: NA
clone size: NA
V gene: TRBV9
J gene: TRBJ1-2
CDR3 DNA: TGTGCCAGCAGGGGCGACAGGAACAACGGCTACACCTTC
CDR3 protein: CASRGDRNNGYTF

D gene: NA
clone size: NA
V gene: TRBV7-2
J gene: TRBJ2-2
CDR3 DNA: TGTGCCAGCAGAAAGGACAACCCCGGGGAGCTGTTTTTT
CDR3 protein: CASRKDNPGELFF

D gene: NA
clone size: NA
V gene: TRBV2
J gene: TRBJ2-7
CDR3 DNA: TGTGCCAGCAGCGCGGGACAGACGAACACCTACGAGCAGTACTTC
CDR3 protein: CASSAGQTNTYEQYF

D gene: TRBD1
clone size: NA
V gene: TRBV7-9
J gene: TRBJ1-2
CDR3 DNA: TGTGCCAGCAGCTTAGTGGGACAGGGATATGGCTACACCTTC
CDR3 protein: CASSLVGQGYGYTF

D gene: NA
clone size: NA
V gene: TRBV6-6
J gene: TRBJ2-4
CDR3 DNA: TGTGCCAGCAGTCCAGAGAGGGCCAAAAACATTCAGTACTTC
CDR3 protein: CASSPERAKNIQYF

D gene: TRBD2
clone size: NA
V gene: TRBV5-4
J gene: TRBJ2-3
CDR3 DNA: TGTGCCAGCAGCTTAGCGGGGGGGCGTATCGTAAAAGATACGCAGTATTTT
CDR3 protein: CASSLAGGRIVKDTQYF

D gene: NA
clone size: NA
V gene: TRBV10-3
J gene: TRBJ2-3
CDR3 DNA: TGTGCCATCAGTGATCGGGGAAGGAGGGGGGGGACCACAGATACGCAGTATTTT
CDR3 protein: CAISDRGRRGGTTDTQYF

D gene: TRBD1
clone size: few
V gene: TRBV5-8
J gene: TRBJ2-7
CDR3 DNA: TGTGCCAGCAGCAGGGGGACAGGGTCTCCCGAGCAGTACTTC
CDR3 protein: CASSRGTGSPEQYF

D gene: TRBD1
clone size: once
V gene: TRBV5-4
J gene: TRBJ1-2
CDR3 DNA: TGTGCCAGCAGCTTGGTATCTGGGACAGCTAACTATGGCTACACCTTC
CDR3 protein: CASSLVSGTANYGYTF

D gene: NA
clone size: NA
V gene: TRBV6-1
J gene: TRBJ1-1
CDR3 DNA: TGTGCCAGCAGTGAAGCCTCGAGTGGGAGCACTGAAGCTTTCTTT
CDR3 protein: CASSEASSGSTEAFF

D gene: NA
clone size: NA
V gene: TRBV5-1
J gene: TRBJ1-2
CDR3 DNA: TGCGCCAGCAGCGATGAGCCCACCAGGGGTGGCTACACCTTC
CDR3 protein: CASSDEPTRGGYTF

D gene: NA
clone size: NA
V gene: TRBV7-2
J gene: TRBJ2-5
CDR3 DNA: TGTGCCAGCAGCTTCCTGGAGACCCAGTACTTC
CDR3 protein: CASSFLETQYF

D gene: NA
clone size: NA
V gene: TRBV2
J gene: TRBJ1-2
CDR3 DNA: TGTGCCAGCAGTGCAGGCGGGTATGGCTACACCTTC
CDR3 protein: CASSAGGYGYTF

D gene: TRBD2
clone size: NA
V gene: TRBV7-2
J gene: TRBJ2-1
CDR3 DNA: TGTGCCAGCAGCTTAGGCGGGACTAGGACAGAAAGCTCCTACAATGAGCAGTTCTTC
CDR3 protein: CASSLGGTRTESSYNEQFF

D gene: NA
clone size: NA
V gene: TRBV19
J gene: TRBJ1-3
CDR3 DNA: TGTGCCAGTAGGCCTGGACAGTACTCTGGAAACACCATATATTTT
CDR3 protein: CASRPGQYSGNTIYF

D gene: NA
clone size: NA
V gene: TRBV6-1
J gene: TRBJ2-7
CDR3 DNA: TGTGCCAGCTTCGAGCGCACGGGTTCCTACGAGCAGTACTTC
CDR3 protein: CASFERTGSYEQYF

D gene: NA
clone size: few
V gene: TRBV5-1
J gene: TRBJ2-7
CDR3 DNA: TGCGCCAGCAGCTTGGGAGATTCCCTAGCCTACGAGCAGTACTTC
CDR3 protein: CASSLGDSLAYEQYF

D gene: NA
clone size: NA
V gene: TRBV12-5
J gene: TRBJ1-2
CDR3 DNA: TGTGCTAGTGATGAGTTCCCCTCCTATGGCTACACCTTC
CDR3 protein: CASDEFPSYGYTF

D gene: NA
clone size: NA
V gene: TRBV27
J gene: TRBJ2-7
CDR3 DNA: TGTGCCAGCAGCGCAGGGGCTTCCTACGAGCAGTACTTC
CDR3 protein: CASSAGASYEQYF

D gene: TRBD1
clone size: NA
V gene: TRBV6-6
J gene: TRBJ2-7
CDR3 DNA: TGTGCCAGCACCCTCTCGACAGGGGGCCCCTACGAGCAGTACTTC
CDR3 protein: CASTLSTGGPYEQYF

D gene: NA
clone size: NA
V gene: TRBV6-5
J gene: TRBJ1-1
CDR3 DNA: TGTGCCAGCAGAAATGGCCCGGGTGCTTTCTTT
CDR3 protein: CASRNGPGAFF

D gene: TRBD1
clone size: NA
V gene: TRBV10-3
J gene: TRBJ2-7
CDR3 DNA: TGTGCCATTGGGACAGGGGGCCCCTACGAGCAGTACTTC
CDR3 protein: CAIGTGGPYEQYF

D gene: TRBD1
clone size: NA
V gene: TRBV7-6
J gene: TRBJ2-1
CDR3 DNA: TGTGCCAGCAGCTTGGCCGGGACAGGGGGGGATGAGCAGTTCTTC
CDR3 protein: CASSLAGTGGDEQFF

D gene: NA
clone size: NA
V gene: TRBV13
J gene: TRBJ1-2
CDR3 DNA: TGTGCCAGCAGCATCGGGACACCGGGCTATGGCTACACCTTC
CDR3 protein: CASSIGTPGYGYTF

D gene: TRBD2
clone size: NA
V gene: TRBV10-3
J gene: TRBJ2-7
CDR3 DNA: TGTGCCATCAGCAGTAGCGGGGCCCTACGTGGGGAGCAGTACTTC
CDR3 protein: CAISSSGALRGEQYF

D gene: NA
clone size: NA
V gene: TRBV19
J gene: TRBJ2-7
CDR3 DNA: TGTGCCAGTAGTATCTTCGTTAACTACGAGCAGTACTTC
CDR3 protein: CASSIFVNYEQYF

D gene: TRBD1
clone size: once
V gene: TRBV11-3
J gene: TRBJ2-7
CDR3 DNA: TGTGCCAGCAGCACACAGGGGTACGAGCAGTACTTC
CDR3 protein: CASSTQGYEQYF

D gene: NA
clone size: few
V gene: TRBV6-5
J gene: TRBJ1-5
CDR3 DNA: TGTGCCAGCAGAACCCTAGGTCAGCCCCAGCATTTT
CDR3 protein: CASRTLGQPQHF

D gene: NA
clone size: NA
V gene: TRBV29-1
J gene: TRBJ2-3
CDR3 DNA: TGCGACCCCCCACTCCCCGGGGGGCAGGGAGATACGCAGTATTTT
CDR3 protein: CDPPLPGGQGDTQYF

D gene: NA
clone size: NA
V gene: TRBV27
J gene: TRBJ2-5
CDR3 DNA: TGTGCCAGCCGCCGACCGGGACTTGATCAAGAGACCCAGTACTTC
CDR3 protein: CASRRPGLDQETQYF

D gene: NA
clone size: NA
V gene: TRBV5-6
J gene: TRBJ2-7
CDR3 DNA: TGTGCCAGCAGGGGCGGACAGACGCCCTACGAGCAGTACTTC
CDR3 protein: CASRGGQTPYEQYF

D gene: NA
clone size: NA
V gene: TRBV11-3
J gene: TRBJ2-3
CDR3 DNA: TGTGCCAGCAGCCGCTGGGAAAACACCCCGGGGGCAGATACGCAGTATTTT
CDR3 protein: CASSRWENTPGADTQYF

D gene: TRBD2
clone size: NA
V gene: TRBV27
J gene: TRBJ2-5
CDR3 DNA: TGTGCCAGCAGAGCAACCAGGTTAGCGGGGGTCTCGTACCAAGAGACCCAGTACTTC
CDR3 protein: CASRATRLAGVSYQETQYF

D gene: NA
clone size: NA
V gene: TRBV5-1
J gene: TRBJ2-7
CDR3 DNA: TGCGCCAGCAGCTCTACAGGAGCCTACGAGCAGTACTTC
CDR3 protein: CASSSTGAYEQYF

D gene: NA
clone size: few
V gene: TRBV19
J gene: TRBJ1-2
CDR3 DNA: TGTGCCAGTAGTGATTCCCCACGGTTCGCCGAGAATGGCTACACCTTC
CDR3 protein: CASSDSPRFAENGYTF

D gene: NA
clone size: NA
V gene: TRBV6-5
J gene: TRBJ2-5
CDR3 DNA: TGTGCCAGCAGTTATAGGGGCCAAGAGACCCAGTACTTC
CDR3 protein: CASSYRGQETQYF

D gene: TRBD1
clone size: few
V gene: TRBV6-6
J gene: TRBJ1-6
CDR3 DNA: TGTGCCAGCAGTCGACAGGGCTATAATTCACCCCTCCACTTT
CDR3 protein: CASSRQGYNSPLHF

D gene: NA
clone size: NA
V gene: TRBV19
J gene: TRBJ1-2
CDR3 DNA: TGTGCCAGTAGCATATCCCTTCGAGTTTATGGCTACACCTTC
CDR3 protein: CASSISLRVYGYTF

D gene: TRBD1
clone size: few
V gene: TRBV25-1
J gene: TRBJ2-1
CDR3 DNA: TGTGCCAGCAGAATAGGGACAGCCCGGATCTTC
CDR3 protein: CASRIGTARIF

D gene: NA
clone size: NA
V gene: TRBV19
J gene: TRBJ1-5
CDR3 DNA: TGTGCCAGTAGTATCGGCCAGGTTAGCAATCAGCCCCAGCATTTT
CDR3 protein: CASSIGQVSNQPQHF

D gene: NA
clone size: NA
V gene: TRBV4-1
J gene: TRBJ2-5
CDR3 DNA: TGCGCCAGCAGCGGGACTCGAACACAAGAGACCCAGTACTTC
CDR3 protein: CASSGTRTQETQYF

D gene: TRBD2
clone size: NA
V gene: TRBV7-2
J gene: TRBJ2-3
CDR3 DNA: TGTGCCAGCAGCTTTCCTAGCGGTAGCACAGATACGCAGTATTTT
CDR3 protein: CASSFPSGSTDTQYF

D gene: TRBD2
clone size: NA
V gene: TRBV11-2
J gene: TRBJ2-1
CDR3 DNA: TGTGCCAGCATAAGCAGCGGGGGGGCCAAGGATGAGCAGTTCTTC
CDR3 protein: CASISSGGAKDEQFF